The T cell receptor (beta chain) under discussion was sequenced for a study of blood T cell repertoires in COVID-19. TCRdb's copy holds only in-frame clones and misses some; the assay was immunoSEQ multiplex PCR. The sample lists tens of thousands of clones; approximately 84% were seen once. Germline CDR1 LNHDA, CDR2 SQIVND (reference sequence). V was pared by 7 bases and J by 4 bases, with 7 bases of the junction left unmatched. The CDR3 contains 14 residues. While infection was still active, Seattle patients were enrolled and then followed longitudinally. This receptor was taken from a man aged 60-69 years with COVID-19, enrolled during active disease. The chain uses TRBV19 and TRBJ1-1; 9 positions agree with TRBD1. The specimen sequenced was peripheral blood. DNA for the CDR3: TGTGCCAGTACCACGGGACAGGGAAGCACTGAAGCTTTCTTT. As protein: CASTTGQGSTEAFF.